Below, 23 T cell receptor beta chains from the same sample are listed, as sequenced in a study of CD8 T cells in ankylosing spondylitis. TCRdb re-derived calls from the 5' RACE reads in MiXCR, one entry per CDR3 protein. Among hundreds of thousands of distinct CDR3 sequences listed, 17% were seen once. Antigen specificity for these receptors is unknown. Findings and limits, study-wide: One TCR beta motif, made up of roughly 8 highly homologous variants, appeared characteristic of ankylosing spondylitis blood.

Material: blood, either unsorted or a sorted T cell fraction (not recorded which). These receptors originate from a male donor with ankylosing spondylitis.

This clonotype was seen a few times. This chain joins TRBV3-1 and TRBJ2-3; 13 bases are shared with TRBD2. This CDR3 has 16 amino acids. In germline, CDR1 is LGHDT, CDR2 YNNKEL (reference sequence). The junction had 4 bases not matched to a gene; V was cut back by 1 base and J by 6 bases. The DNA for the CDR3 is TGTGCCAGCAGCCAAGGGACTAGCGGGAGTCTGGATACGCAGTATTTT. Residues: CASSQGTSGSLDTQYF.

This clonotype was detected ten times or more. This chain connects TRBV28 to TRBJ2-4; D ambiguous. Looked up from germline, CDR1 is MDHEN and CDR2 is SYDVKM. V gave up 3 bases and J gave up 15 bases, with 15 bases separating them. The CDR3 extends over 12 amino acids. The CDR3 nucleotides read TGTGCCAGCAGTTTGGCGCGCAGTTGGGGGTACTTC. Its protein product is CASSLARSWGYF. The variable domain in full, with the rest retrieved from reference TRBV28 and TRBJ2-4, is DVKVTQSSRYLVKRTGEKVFLECVQDMDHENMFWYRQDPGLGLRLIYFSYDVKMKEKGDIPEGYSVSREKKERFSLILESASTNQTSMYLCASSLARSWGYFGAGTRLSVL.

The gene calls are TRBV24-1 and TRBJ2-3, with D uncertain. The CDR3 is 13 residues long. Germline V CDR1 and CDR2: KGHDR, SFDVKD. V dropped 6 bases and J dropped 3 bases, with 9 bases sitting between them. The CDR3 nucleotides are TGTGCCACCAGTTTAAGGGCGACAGATACGCAGTATTTT. Its translation: CATSLRATDTQYF.

The J gene is TRBJ2-2, the V gene TRBV4-2, with 9 bases identical to TRBD2. Germline-derived CDR1 and CDR2 are LGHNA and YNFKEQ. The CDR3 is made up of 19 amino acids. V lost 4 bases to trimming and J lost 6 bases; unmatched junction nucleotides: 18. In DNA form, the CDR3 reads TGTGCCAGCAGCCGGACCGCCTTTGAGGGCGGGAGGGTTGCCGGGGAGCTGTTTTTT. This translates into CASSRTAFEGGRVAGELFF.

V gene TRBV10-3 combines with J gene TRBJ2-7; 9 bases align to TRBD1. Trimming removed 4 bases from V and 2 bases from J; junction bases left unmatched: 6. The CDR3 length is 15 residues. Germline loops: CDR1 ENHRY, CDR2 SYGVKD. The CDR3 DNA reads as TGTGCCATCAGTGCGCCGGGACAGGGCCCCTACGAGCAGTACTTC. Translation gives CAISAPGQGPYEQYF.

For this clonotype: At one boundary the junction diverges from the germline segment, which might be a read error. The rearrangement links TRBV12-3 or TRBV12-4 to TRBJ2-1; 13 nucleotides align to TRBD2. The CDR3 spans 18 residues. Here the CDR3 DNA reads TGTGCCTGCAGTTCCGGACTAGCGGGAGATTTGGTTTACAATGAGCAGTTCTTC. Translated: CACSSGLAGDLVYNEQFF.

This clonotype occurred many times. The chain combines TRBV9 with TRBJ2-7; tentatively, D is TRBD2 (5 bases). Trimming cost V 0 bases and J 3 bases, with 13 bases left between them. There are 15 residues in the CDR3. Germline V CDR1 and CDR2: SGDLS, YYNGEE. This CDR3 reads CASSVDGAASYEQYF. CDR3 nucleotides: TGTGCCAGCAGCGTAGATGGAGCGGCCAGCTACGAGCAGTACTTC. Full variable domain (remainder filled in from reference TRBV9 and TRBJ2-7): DSGVTQTPKHLITATGQRVTLRCSPRSGDLSVYWYQQSLDQGLQFLIQYYNGEERAKGNILERFSAQQFPDLHSELNLSSLELGDSALYFCASSVDGAASYEQYFGPGTRLTVT.

The CDR3 region has the DNA TGTGCCAGTATACGGTCGGGTGGGGCCGGCACTGAAGCTTTCTTT. It translates to CASIRSGGAGTEAFF. This sequence joins TRBV12-3 or TRBV12-4 and TRBJ1-1; D might be TRBD1 (5 bases). The CDR3 has 15 residues. The V end lost 9 bases, the J end lost 4 bases, and 21 bases lay between the germline ends.

The genes are TRBV12-3 or TRBV12-4 and TRBJ1-2; D is possibly TRBD1 (6 bases). V dropped 5 bases and J dropped 2 bases, with 15 bases sitting between them. The CDR3 sequence is 15 residues long. The CDR3 nucleotides read TGTGCCAGCAGTCCCTACTCTAGGGGGAACTATGGCTACACCTTC. It codes for CASSPYSRGNYGYTF.

This clonotype occurred a few times. The chain carries TRBV20-1 and TRBJ1-4; D is unclear. V was cut by 3 bases and J by 3 bases, with 2 bases left in between. In germline, CDR1 is DFQATT, CDR2 SNEGSKA (reference sequence). This CDR3 region has 11 residues. The CDR3 DNA is TGCAGTGCTAGCGCTAATGAAAAACTGTTTTTT. This encodes CSASANEKLFF.

This clonotype was seen only a few times. This sequence joins TRBV11-2 and TRBJ2-2, with D unclear. Trimming left V 6 bases short and J 6 bases short, with 8 bases between. Germline V gives CDR1 SGHAT, CDR2 FQNNGV. The CDR3 length is 12 residues. This chain's CDR3 is CASSRLSGELFF. DNA of the CDR3: TGTGCCAGCAGTCGTCTGTCCGGGGAGCTGTTTTTT.

There are many counts of this clonotype. CDR3 amino acids: CASSLEGLGFTGELFF. The CDR3 bases are TGCGCCAGCAGCTTGGAGGGACTGGGATTCACCGGGGAGCTGTTTTTT. The chain employs TRBV5-1 and TRBJ2-2, with D maybe TRBD2 (6 bases). Trimming shortened V by 0 bases and J by 4 bases, and 13 bases separated the two germline ends. CDR1 and CDR2 (germline): SGHRS, YFSETQ. The CDR3 consists of 16 residues.

In its sample, this clonotype was seen many times. The J gene is TRBJ1-1, the V gene TRBV10-3; the D gene is possibly TRBD1 (5 bases). CDR1 and CDR2 (germline): ENHRY, SYGVKD. The V end lost 6 bases, the J end lost 3 bases, and 11 bases lay between the germline ends. This CDR3 is 13 amino acids long. CDR3 sequence: CAIREDTYTEAFF. CDR3 nucleotides: TGTGCCATCAGGGAGGACACTTACACTGAAGCTTTCTTT.

The V and J genes are TRBV15 and TRBJ2-7, with D possibly matching TRBD1 (5 bases). Germline V gives CDR1 LNHNV, CDR2 YYDKDF (reference sequence). This CDR3 comprises 14 residues. Trimming cost V 8 bases and J 7 bases, with 21 bases left between them. The CDR3 coding sequence is TGTGCCACCCTCTCTCTGGCCAGGGCAAAGGAGCAGTACTTC. This sequence encodes CATLSLARAKEQYF.

This clonotype was seen a few times. The J gene is TRBJ1-6, the V gene TRBV6-1, with a weak D call TRBD1 (5 bases). Between the trimmed V and J ends, which lost 7 bases and 8 bases, there was a span of 15 bases. The CDR3 contains 14 residues. Germline CDR1 and CDR2: MNHNS and SASEGT. The CDR3 region has the DNA TGTGCCAGCACCCCGGGACCCAAGCATTCACCCCTCCACTTT. Protein product: CASTPGPKHSPLHF.

This clonotype was detected many times. The gene calls are TRBV5-1 and TRBJ2-3; TRBD2 might be the D (6 bases). This CDR3 comprises 15 residues. V was pared by 5 bases and J by 0 bases, with 13 bases between. The germline V gene has CDR1 SGHRS and CDR2 YFSETQ. The DNA of the CDR3 is TGCGCCAGCAGGGCGGGATCCTCTAGCACAGATACGCAGTATTTT. Translated, it gives CASRAGSSSTDTQYF.

The sample holds a few counts of this clonotype. The chain links TRBV11-2 to TRBJ1-1; D gene ambiguous. The V end lost 5 bases, the J end lost 6 bases, and 16 bases lay between the germline ends. This CDR3 region has 14 residues. Germline V lookup: CDR1 SGHAT, CDR2 FQNNGV. The CDR3 here is CASSPSNGVPEAFF. The CDR3 DNA reads as TGTGCCAGCAGCCCCAGTAACGGGGTACCTGAAGCTTTCTTT.

The rearrangement uses TRBV9 and TRBJ2-1; 14 bases line up with TRBD2. The germline V gene encodes CDR1 SGDLS and CDR2 YYNGEE. The length of the CDR3 is 18 residues. J gave up 3 bases and V 0 bases, and 5 bases lay outside the gene matches. CDR3 DNA sequence: TGTGCCAGCAGCGTAGGGTGGACTAGCGGGAGGCACTACAATGAGCAGTTCTTC. Protein product: CASSVGWTSGRHYNEQFF. Full variable domain (remainder filled in from reference TRBV9 and TRBJ2-1): DSGVTQTPKHLITATGQRVTLRCSPRSGDLSVYWYQQSLDQGLQFLIQYYNGEERAKGNILERFSAQQFPDLHSELNLSSLELGDSALYFCASSVGWTSGRHYNEQFFGPGTRLTVL.

J is TRBJ2-1 and V is TRBV6-6; no clear D. V gave up 6 bases and J gave up 7 bases, with 13 bases separating them. The CDR3 has 13 residues. The V gene's germline CDR1 is MNHNY and CDR2 SVGAGI (reference sequence). The DNA of the CDR3 is TGTGCCAGCAGCCCCGGATTCGGGAATGAGCAGTTCTTC. Amino acid sequence: CASSPGFGNEQFF.

This chain joins TRBV27 and TRBJ1-2; D unresolved. The CDR3 is 14 amino acids. Trimming took off 2 bases at V and 6 bases at J, with 13 bases between the two ends. Per the germline V gene, CDR1 is MNHEY and CDR2 is SMNVEV (reference sequence). The CDR3 loop reads CASSLRVPRDGYTF. CDR3 coding DNA: TGTGCCAGCAGTTTACGTGTCCCCCGGGATGGCTACACCTTC.

In nucleotides, the CDR3 is TGTGCCAGCTCACCGGCGGGAAGTCTGTCAGATACGCAGTATTTT. Protein: CASSPAGSLSDTQYF. The chain uses TRBV18 and TRBJ2-3, with D possibly being TRBD2 (6 bases). Germline V gives CDR1 KGHSH, CDR2 LQKENI. V was pared by 3 bases and J by 4 bases, with 14 bases between. The CDR3 totals 15 residues.

This clonotype was counted between two and nine times. The chain employs TRBV20-1 and TRBJ2-7; 9 positions match TRBD2. J was trimmed by 0 bases and V by 6 bases; bases with no gene match: 6. Germline CDR1 DFQATT, CDR2 SNEGSKA (reference sequence). The CDR3 totals 14 residues. The CDR3 spells CSAAGGLISYEQYF. CDR3 nucleotides: TGCAGTGCGGCGGGGGGGCTAATCTCCTACGAGCAGTACTTC.

There are a few counts of this clonotype. This chain uses TRBV5-1 with TRBJ1-4; 10 bases map to TRBD1. V gave up 4 bases and J gave up 3 bases; unmatched junction bases: 15. CDR1 SGHRS and CDR2 YFSETQ come from the germline V gene. This CDR3 comprises 19 residues. The CDR3 sequence: CASSKGDRGGSFSNEKLFF. In DNA form, the CDR3 reads TGCGCCAGCAGCAAAGGGGACAGGGGAGGGTCGTTTTCTAATGAAAAACTGTTTTTT. The entire variable domain, with the rest obtained from reference TRBV5-1 and TRBJ1-4, is as follows: KAGVTQTPRYLIKTRGQQVTLSCSPISGHRSVSWYQQTPGQGLQFLFEYFSETQRNKGNFPGRFSGRQFSNSRSEMNVSTLELGDSALYLCASSKGDRGGSFSNEKLFFGSGTQLSVL.